Given below is one TCR beta chain in context. Antigen specificity is unknown. The data belong to a study of T-cell memory formation after mild COVID-19. TCRdb reanalysed the 5' RACE reads using MiXCR and keeps one entry per CDR3 protein. Of 85,000 to 130,000 distinct CDR3 sequences in the sample, 15% to 20% were seen once. Study-wide findings and caveats: The main location of contracting CD4+ clones was CM and EM, and that of contracting CD8+ clones was EMRA.

This clonotype was obtained from an adult woman who had mild COVID-19 (a few samples of this study predate the infection). Cell type and time point are not known. Sequenced input: PBMCs or a T cell subset sorted from them (not recorded which).

The CDR3 protein is CASSAVAPDNEQFF. CDR3 nucleotide sequence: TGCGCCAGCAGTGCGGTAGCCCCTGACAATGAGCAGTTCTTC. V and J are TRBV10-2 and TRBJ2-1; D is unclear. CDR3 length: 14 amino acids. Germline V gives CDR1 WSHSY, CDR2 SAAADI. V gave up 4 bases and J gave up 5 bases, with 12 bases separating them.